The 3 T cell receptor beta chains below all came from one sample that was sequenced in a study of T cells in Graves' hyperthyroidism and ophthalmopathy (dated by TCRdb to between 2018 and 2021). Receptor amplification or capture employed multiplex PCR. Sequencing took place on an Illumina HiSeq 2000. Amplification of TCR beta CDR3 regions was carried out from RNA transcripts. A first-round RT-PCR of the TCR CDR3 used the HTBI primer set with the Qiagen OneStep RT-PCR kit. TCRdb reprocessing: public reads trimmed at Q25 with fastp, clones called with MiXCR, in-frame beta chains kept. Entries are consolidated by CDR3 protein sequence, retaining the most common genes and DNA. A total of a few hundred thousand distinct CDR3 sequences appear in this sample, 15% to 19% of them only once. Approximately 7.4% of the sample is held by the ten biggest clonotypes. Sequencing was performed on blood. These TCRs come from a woman aged 25 to 45 with Graves' hyperthyroidism.

This clonotype was recorded many times. An end of the junction does not agree with germline; a read error may underlie this. The chain employs TRBV7-7 and TRBJ2-7; a possible D gene is TRBD1 (6 bases). The germline V gene has CDR1 SSHAT and CDR2 FNYEAQ (reference sequence). The CDR3 totals 15 residues. The CDR3, as DNA: TGTGCTAGCAGCCCCACGACAGGCCCGACCTACGAGCAGTACTTC. It translates to CASSPTTGPTYEQYF.

This clonotype has only a few counts. The chain recombines TRBV7-2 with TRBJ1-5, with D tentatively TRBD1 (5 bases). CDR3 length equals 14 residues. Germline loops: CDR1 SGHTA, CDR2 FQGNSA. Trimming pared 5 bases from V and 6 bases from J, leaving 14 bases between. The CDR3 region is CASSPGGGSQPQHF. CDR3 coding DNA: TGTGCCAGCAGCCCGGGGGGTGGTAGTCAGCCCCAGCATTTT. The whole variable domain, remainder taken from reference TRBV7-2 and TRBJ1-5, is GAGVSQSPSNKVTEKGKDVELRCDPISGHTALYWYRQSLGQGLEFLIYFQGNSAPDKSGLPSDRFSAERTGGSVSTLTIQRTQQEDSAVYLCASSPGGGSQPQHFGDGTRLSIL.

The sample holds one count of this clonotype. The J gene is TRBJ2-5, the V gene TRBV11-1, with 7 bases matching TRBD2. The CDR3 contains 15 residues. CDR1 SGHAT and CDR2 FQDESV come from the germline V gene (reference sequence). Unmatched junction bases numbered 10, after V lost 5 bases and J lost 4 bases. The CDR3 protein is CASSRLAARGETQYF. CDR3 nucleotides: TGTGCCAGCAGCCGACTAGCCGCCCGAGGAGAGACCCAGTACTTC.